This T cell receptor (beta chain) was captured in a study of T cells after yellow fever vaccination. This CDR3 is 13 amino acids long. Germline V gene sequence: CDR1 DFQATT, CDR2 SNEGSKA (reference sequence). V was shortened by 3 bases and J by 8 bases, with 14 bases between the two germline ends. One entry per CDR3 protein, called by TCRdb with MiXCR from the 5' RACE reads. The sample has roughly 500,000 distinct CDR3 sequences; 15% to 20% are singletons. This clonotype was observed a handful of times. J is TRBJ2-1 and V is TRBV20-1, with D possibly matching TRBD1 (6 bases). This clonotype was obtained from a man younger than 40 who received the YFV17D yellow fever vaccine. The sample was PBMCs, taken 15 days after the yellow fever booster vaccination. The chain's CDR3 is CSASGTSLDEQFF. CDR3 nucleotide sequence: TGCAGTGCTAGCGGGACAAGTTTGGATGAGCAGTTCTTC.